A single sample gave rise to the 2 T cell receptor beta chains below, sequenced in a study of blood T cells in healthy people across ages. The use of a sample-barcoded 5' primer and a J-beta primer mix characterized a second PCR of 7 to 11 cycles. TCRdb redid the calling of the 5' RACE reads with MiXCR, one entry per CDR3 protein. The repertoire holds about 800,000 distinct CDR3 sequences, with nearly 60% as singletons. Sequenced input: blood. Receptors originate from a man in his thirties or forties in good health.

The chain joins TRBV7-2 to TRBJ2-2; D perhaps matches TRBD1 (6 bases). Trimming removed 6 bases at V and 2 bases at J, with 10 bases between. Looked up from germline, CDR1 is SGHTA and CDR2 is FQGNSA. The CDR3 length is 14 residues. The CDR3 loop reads CASRGTLNTGELFF. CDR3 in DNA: TGTGCCAGCAGGGGGACACTTAACACCGGGGAGCTGTTTTTT.

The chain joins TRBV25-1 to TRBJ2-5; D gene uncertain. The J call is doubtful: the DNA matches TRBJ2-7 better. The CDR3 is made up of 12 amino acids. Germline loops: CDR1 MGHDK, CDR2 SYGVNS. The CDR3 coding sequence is TGTGCCAGCAATTCGGCAGCCGACGAGCAGTACTTC. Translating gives CASNSAADEQYF.